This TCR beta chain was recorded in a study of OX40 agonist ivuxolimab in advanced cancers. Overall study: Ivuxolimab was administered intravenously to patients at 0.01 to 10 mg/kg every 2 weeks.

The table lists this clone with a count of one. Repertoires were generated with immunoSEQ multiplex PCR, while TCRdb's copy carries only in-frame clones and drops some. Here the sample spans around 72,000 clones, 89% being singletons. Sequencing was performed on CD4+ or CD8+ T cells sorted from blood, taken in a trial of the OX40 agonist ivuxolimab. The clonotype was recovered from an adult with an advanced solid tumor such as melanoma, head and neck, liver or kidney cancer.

CDR3 amino acids: CASSPASNYGYTF. DNA for the CDR3: TGTGCCAGCTCACCGGCCTCTAACTATGGCTACACCTTC. The gene calls are TRBV18 and TRBJ1-2; D gene uncertain. V was clipped by 3 bases and J by 0 bases, with 5 bases between them. The CDR3 is made up of 13 amino acids. Per germline, CDR1 KGHSH and CDR2 LQKENI. Using reference TRBV18 and TRBJ1-2 for the parts outside the CDR3, the full variable domain is NAGVMQNPRHLVRRRGQEARLRCSPMKGHSHVYWYRQLPEEGLKFMVYLQKENIIDESGMPKERFSAEFPKEGPSILRIQQVVRGDSAAYFCASSPASNYGYTFGSGTRLTVV.